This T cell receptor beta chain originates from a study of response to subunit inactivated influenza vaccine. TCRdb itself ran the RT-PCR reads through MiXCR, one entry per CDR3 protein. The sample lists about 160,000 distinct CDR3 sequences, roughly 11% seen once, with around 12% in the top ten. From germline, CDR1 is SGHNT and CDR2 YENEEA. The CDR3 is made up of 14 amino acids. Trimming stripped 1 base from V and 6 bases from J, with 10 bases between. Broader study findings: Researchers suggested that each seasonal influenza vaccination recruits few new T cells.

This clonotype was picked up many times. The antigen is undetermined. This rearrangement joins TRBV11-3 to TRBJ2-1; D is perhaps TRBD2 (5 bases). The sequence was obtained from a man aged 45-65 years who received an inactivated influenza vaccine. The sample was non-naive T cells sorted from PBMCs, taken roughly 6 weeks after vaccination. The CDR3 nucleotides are TGTGCCAGCAGCTTAGGCCGGGAAGGCAATGAGCAGTTCTTC. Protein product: CASSLGREGNEQFF.